One sample yielded the 25 T cell receptor beta chains listed below, sequenced in a study of CD8+CD57+ T cells in acquired aplastic anemia (dated by TCRdb to the late 2010s). TCRdb lists the instrument as Illumina HiSeq 2000. TCR beta VDJ combination and CDR3 sequence profiling used genomic DNA as the template. Using fastp trimming at Q25 and MiXCR clonotype assembly, TCRdb reanalyzed the public sequencing data and kept in-frame beta chains. CDR3 protein duplicates are merged, each entry listing the most common genes and DNA. This sample is represented by roughly 500,000 distinct CDR3 sequences; approximately 32% of them were singletons. Of the sample, roughly 0.89% falls within the top ten clones. The patients picked for sequencing were ones in whom flow cytometry had shown an expansion of CD8+CD57+ cells. Sequenced: sorted CD4+, CD8+, or CD8+CD57+ T cells (not recorded which) from PBMCs. These receptors originate from a human donor with aplastic anemia.

This clonotype was seen ten or more times. This chain connects TRBV7-2 to TRBJ1-2, with 8 positions matching TRBD1. Germline V gives CDR1 SGHTA, CDR2 FQGNSA. The CDR3 consists of 14 residues. V shed 1 base, J shed 4 bases, and the junction held 2 bases outside the gene matches. CDR3 loop: CASSLGDRIYGYTF. In DNA form, the CDR3 reads TGTGCCAGCAGCTTAGGGGACAGGATCTATGGCTACACCTTC.

The rearrangement joins TRBV11-2 to TRBJ1-6, with D hard to call. Trimming took 3 bases from V and 8 from J, leaving 5 bases between them. CDR1 SGHAT and CDR2 FQNNGV come from the germline V gene. The CDR3 extends over 12 amino acids. CDR3 nucleotides: TGTGCCAGCAGCTTTATTGATTCACCCCTCCACTTT. Its translation: CASSFIDSPLHF.

This clonotype was seen a handful of times. V gene TRBV6-5 combines with J gene TRBJ2-7, with 10 positions matching TRBD2. From germline, CDR1 is MNHEY and CDR2 SVGAGI. The junction had 10 bases not matched to a gene; V was cut back by 2 bases and J by 3 bases. CDR3 length equals 17 residues. The CDR3 reads CASSYKFTSGVFYEQYF. The CDR3, as DNA: TGTGCCAGCAGTTACAAGTTTACTAGCGGGGTGTTCTACGAGCAGTACTTC.

This clonotype was counted at least ten times. The chain is built from TRBV2 and TRBJ1-5; TRBD1 matches at 8 bases. The V gene end was trimmed by 6 bases and the J gene end by 5 bases; junction bases not matched to a gene: 12. In germline, CDR1 is SNHLY, CDR2 FYNNEI. The CDR3 consists of 16 residues. CDR3 amino acids: CASRTLYQGADQPQHF. The CDR3, as DNA: TGTGCCAGCAGGACGCTATACCAGGGGGCCGATCAGCCCCAGCATTTT.

Only a few counts were recorded for this clonotype. V usage is TRBV6-2 or TRBV6-3 and J usage is TRBJ1-1, with D possibly being TRBD1 (5 bases). V lost 5 bases, J lost 5 bases, and 12 bases lay in between. The CDR3 is 13 residues long. Per the germline V gene, CDR1 is MNHEY and CDR2 is SVGEGT. Written as DNA, the CDR3 is TGTGCCAGCAGTGTTGATCAGGGAACTGAAGCTTTCTTT. This codes for CASSVDQGTEAFF.

In this sample, this clonotype turned up a few times. In DNA form, the CDR3 reads TGTGCCAGCAGCGAACAGGGTCTATTCAATTCACCCCTCCACTTT. Amino acids: CASSEQGLFNSPLHF. The V call is TRBV12-3 or TRBV12-4, the J call TRBJ1-6; TRBD1 might be the D (6 bases). The CDR3 contains 15 residues. Trimming stripped 6 bases from V and 7 bases from J, with 16 bases between.

The CDR3 region has the DNA TGTGCCAGTAGTTCCCCTAGCGGGGGTACCTACGAGCAGTACTTC. Its translation is CASSSPSGGTYEQYF. J is TRBJ2-7 and V is TRBV19, with 10 nucleotides matching TRBD2. The CDR3 contains 15 residues. Germline CDR1 and CDR2: LNHDA and SQIVND (reference sequence). The junction had 6 bases not matched to a gene; V was cut back by 5 bases and J by 2 bases.

A remark on this clonotype: The limits of the CDR3 on the DNA are not certain, so only TCRdb's listed CDR3 is given. This sequence joins TRBV20-1 and TRBJ1-1; the table's D call, TRBD1, was not checked against the DNA. The CDR3 is 14 amino acids long, termini counted. In germline, CDR1 is DFQATT, CDR2 SNEGSKA (reference sequence). CDR3 loop: CVLLCQRLQAEAFF.

In its sample, this clonotype was seen many times. This chain uses TRBV6-1 with TRBJ2-7; D remains unclear. With 6 bases removed from V and 3 bases from J, the gap between germline ends came to 12 bases. The CDR3 loop spans 13 amino acids. Germline CDR1 and CDR2: MNHNS and SASEGT. The CDR3 spells CASSPTAGYEQYF. The CDR3 coding sequence is TGTGCCAGCAGCCCTACGGCAGGCTACGAGCAGTACTTC.

This clonotype was seen at least ten times. The rearrangement joins TRBV29-1 to TRBJ1-1; a possible D gene is TRBD1 (6 bases). The CDR3 consists of 10 residues. The V end lost 7 bases, the J end lost 11 bases, and 14 bases lay between the germline ends. CDR1 and CDR2 (germline): SQVTM, ANQGSEA. This CDR3 reads CSGITGTAFF. CDR3 DNA: TGCAGCGGAATAACAGGGACGGCTTTCTTT.

The table lists this clonotype with many counts. The rearrangement links TRBV7-2 to TRBJ2-5, with no clear D. V was pared by 5 bases and J by 2 bases, with 6 bases between. Per germline, CDR1 SGHTA and CDR2 FQGNSA. CDR3 size: 12 residues. CDR3 in amino acids: CASSQSQETQYF. The CDR3 DNA follows: TGTGCCAGCAGCCAAAGTCAAGAGACCCAGTACTTC.

This clonotype was counted a few times. At one end, the junction sequence differs from germline, possibly due to a read error. The chain recombines TRBV19 with TRBJ2-2; 8 nucleotides match TRBD1. The germline V gene has CDR1 LNHDA and CDR2 SQIVND (reference sequence). This CDR3 has 15 residues. The CDR3 DNA reads TGTGCCGGTAGTAAAGGACAGGGGAACACCGGGGAGCTGTTTTTT. This encodes CAGSKGQGNTGELFF.

The chain couples TRBV6-5 to TRBJ2-3; D is uncertain. Germline-derived CDR1 and CDR2 are MNHEY and SVGAGI. V lost 2 bases and J lost 4, with 10 bases in between. The length of the CDR3 is 14 residues. CDR3 sequence: CASSYGFQADTQYF. CDR3 bases: TGTGCCAGCAGTTACGGGTTTCAGGCAGATACGCAGTATTTT.

V is TRBV20-1 and J is TRBJ1-1; maybe TRBD1 (5 bases). CDR3 length: 15 residues. CDR1 and CDR2 (germline): DFQATT, SNEGSKA (reference sequence). Trimming left V 1 base short and J 7 bases short, with 19 bases between. CDR3 bases: TGCAGTGCTAGAGTCGGGGCACCAGTGGATGGTGAAGCTTTCTTT. Its protein is CSARVGAPVDGEAFF.

At least ten counts were recorded for this clonotype. The chain couples TRBV7-2 to TRBJ1-6; D gene unclear. Trimming removed 5 bases at V and 8 bases at J, with 7 bases between. This CDR3 contains 12 residues. The germline gives CDR1 SGHTA, CDR2 FQGNSA. The CDR3 sequence is CASSPQYSPLHF. The CDR3, as DNA: TGTGCCAGCAGCCCCCAATATTCACCCCTCCACTTT.

The rearrangement uses TRBV5-1 and TRBJ2-3; 8 bases are shared with TRBD1. The V gene end was trimmed by 0 bases and the J gene end by 6 bases; junction bases not matched to a gene: 6. Looked up from germline, CDR1 is SGHRS and CDR2 is YFSETQ. The CDR3 is 15 amino acids. CDR3 nucleotide sequence: TGCGCCAGCAGCTTGGATAGTCAGGGGGCTGATACGCAGTATTTT. Translation: CASSLDSQGADTQYF.

The J gene is TRBJ2-2, the V gene TRBV3-1; no clear D. V lost 1 base and J 5 bases, leaving 20 bases between the germline ends. The germline CDR1 and CDR2 sequences are LGHDT and YNNKEL (reference sequence). CDR3 length: 18 residues. The CDR3 DNA follows: TGTGCCAGCAGCCAAGTTGCGGACCGGTCCCCGCGGACCGGGGAGCTGTTTTTT. Translation gives CASSQVADRSPRTGELFF.

This clonotype was observed a few times. The CDR3 here is CSAPTGYTEAFF. The CDR3 nucleotides are TGCAGTGCTCCCACAGGGTACACTGAAGCTTTCTTT. The chain employs TRBV20-1 and TRBJ1-1; possibly TRBD1 for D (6 bases). Germline V gene data show CDR1 as DFQATT and CDR2 as SNEGSKA (reference sequence). Trimming cost V 5 bases and J 3 bases, with 10 bases left between them. The CDR3 runs 12 residues.

The table lists this clonotype with many counts. This rearrangement joins TRBV19 to TRBJ1-1, with no clear D. Germline CDR1 LNHDA, CDR2 SQIVND (reference sequence). CDR3 length: 11 amino acids. V lost 5 bases and J 3 bases, leaving 4 bases between the germline ends. The CDR3 DNA is TGTGCCAGTAGTTTACACACTGAAGCTTTCTTT. Protein sequence: CASSLHTEAFF.

This clonotype was observed a handful of times. The genes are TRBV7-2 and TRBJ2-7; D perhaps matches TRBD1 (6 bases). Germline CDR1 is SGHTA and CDR2 is FQGNSA. With 4 bases removed from V and 3 bases from J, the gap between germline ends came to 13 bases. This CDR3 has 14 amino acids. The CDR3 region is CASSSWTADYEQYF. As DNA, the CDR3 is TGTGCCAGCAGCTCCTGGACAGCGGACTACGAGCAGTACTTC.

This clonotype was detected ten times or more. The chain carries TRBV29-1 and TRBJ2-3; D perhaps matches TRBD1 (6 bases). The CDR3 length is 14 residues. Germline CDR1 and CDR2: SQVTM and ANQGSEA. Trimming pared 6 bases from V and 3 bases from J, leaving 16 bases between. The CDR3 DNA reads as TGCAGCGTCGTACAGGGTCAAGGAACAGATACGCAGTATTTT. As protein: CSVVQGQGTDTQYF.

The chain is built from TRBV20-1 and TRBJ1-1; D ambiguous. This CDR3 has 14 residues. Germline V gene sequence: CDR1 DFQATT, CDR2 SNEGSKA (reference sequence). V was shortened by 6 bases and J by 1 base, with 15 bases between the two germline ends. The CDR3 DNA is TGCAGTGCGAGGCCACGGGCGCAGAACACTGAAGCTTTCTTT. Translating gives CSARPRAQNTEAFF.

This clonotype was observed a handful of times. The rearrangement links TRBV14 to TRBJ2-3; TRBD2 matches 12 bases. Germline V CDR1 and CDR2: SGHDN, FVKESK. V lost 3 bases to trimming and J lost 1 base; unmatched junction nucleotides: 5. The CDR3 extends over 17 amino acids. The CDR3 spells CASSQRLAGDGTDTQYF. CDR3 nucleotides: TGTGCCAGCAGCCAGAGACTAGCGGGAGATGGCACAGATACGCAGTATTTT. The full variable domain, rest sourced from reference TRBV14 and TRBJ2-3, is EAGVTQFPSHSVIEKGQTVTLRCDPISGHDNLYWYRRVMGKEIKFLLHFVKESKQDESGMPNNRFLAERTGGTYSTLKVQPAELEDSGVYFCASSQRLAGDGTDTQYFGPGTRLTVL.

The chain joins TRBV15 to TRBJ2-3; possible D gene TRBD1, 6 bases. Germline CDR1 is LNHNV and CDR2 is YYDKDF (reference sequence). V was cut by 5 bases and J by 0 bases, with 12 bases left in between. The CDR3 extends over 15 amino acids. The CDR3 reads CATSGRQASTDTQYF. CDR3 nucleotide sequence: TGTGCCACCAGCGGTCGACAGGCTAGCACAGATACGCAGTATTTT. Supplemented by reference TRBV15 and TRBJ2-3, the full variable domain reads DAMVIQNPRYQVTQFGKPVTLSCSQTLNHNVMYWYQQKSSQAPKLLFHYYDKDFNNEADTPDNFQSRRPNTSFCFLDIRSPGLGDTAMYLCATSGRQASTDTQYFGPGTRLTVL.

This clonotype was detected a few times. An end of the junction differs from the germline gene, which may be a read error. This chain connects TRBV15 to TRBJ2-3; possibly TRBD2 for D (5 bases). The CDR3 spans 16 residues. CDR1 and CDR2 from the germline V gene are LNHNV and YYDKDF (reference sequence). CDR3 sequence: CATSRDRDPSIDTQYF. The CDR3 DNA follows: TGTGCCACCAGCAGAGATCGGGATCCCAGCATAGATACGCAGTATTTT.